The 20 T cell receptor beta chains reported below all come from one sample, sequenced in a study of blood T cell repertoires in COVID-19. Here immunoSEQ multiplex PCR was the method, and the copy in TCRdb shows in-frame clones only, minus some. The data hold around 42,000 clones, with 88% observed a single time. Input material: peripheral blood. All receptors derive from a human donor in a cohort sampled during active COVID-19.

This chain uses TRBV9 with TRBJ1-4; TRBD1 aligns across 7 bases. Trimming removed 3 bases from V and 3 bases from J; junction bases left unmatched: 8. The CDR3 loop spans 16 amino acids. Per germline, CDR1 SGDLS and CDR2 YYNGEE. CDR3 in amino acids: CASSDPNRGANEKLFF. CDR3 bases: TGTGCCAGCAGCGACCCAAACAGGGGTGCTAATGAAAAACTGTTTTTT.

V is TRBV19 and J is TRBJ2-6, with D uncertain. Germline V gene sequence: CDR1 LNHDA, CDR2 SQIVND (reference sequence). The CDR3 extends over 16 amino acids. V gave up 8 bases and J gave up 0 bases, with 14 bases separating them. The CDR3 region has the DNA TGTGCCAGTTCTGATCAGACATACTCTGGGGCCAACGTCCTGACTTTC. This encodes CASSDQTYSGANVLTF.

The V and J genes are TRBV5-4 and TRBJ2-3; maybe TRBD2 (6 bases). Trimming cost V 4 bases and J 6 bases, with 21 bases left between them. The CDR3 consists of 16 residues. Germline V gene sequence: CDR1 SGHNT, CDR2 YYREEE (reference sequence). This chain's CDR3 is CASSHLSGSSWDTQYF. The CDR3 DNA is TGTGCCAGCAGCCACTTAAGCGGGTCTTCCTGGGATACGCAGTATTTT. Together with reference TRBV5-4 and TRBJ2-3, the CDR3 gives the full variable domain: ETGVTQSPTHLIKTRGQQVTLRCSSQSGHNTVSWYQQALGQGPQFIFQYYREEENGRGNFPPRFSGLQFPNYSSELNVNALELDDSALYLCASSHLSGSSWDTQYFGPGTRLTVL.

This chain joins TRBV19 and TRBJ1-1; tentatively, D is TRBD1 (5 bases). Germline CDR1 LNHDA, CDR2 SQIVND (reference sequence). This CDR3 spans 15 amino acids. V dropped 0 bases and J dropped 3 bases, with 11 bases sitting between them. The CDR3 nucleotides are TGTGCCAGTAGTATAGATGGCAGGGCCCACACTGAAGCTTTCTTT. Its protein product is CASSIDGRAHTEAFF.

CDR3 in DNA: TGTGCCAGTACGACTAGCGGGATTCACAATGAGCAGTTCTTC. Amino acids: CASTTSGIHNEQFF. The chain recombines TRBV3-1 (or the pseudogene TRBV3-2) with TRBJ2-1, with 11 bases fitting TRBD2. The CDR3 is 14 residues long. The junction had 6 bases not matched to a gene; V was cut back by 9 bases and J by 5 bases. CDR1 is LGHDT, CDR2 YNNKEL, per germline (reference sequence).

V is TRBV27 and J is TRBJ1-6; D is unresolved. CDR3 length: 16 amino acids. From germline, CDR1 is MNHEY and CDR2 SMNVEV (reference sequence). V lost 3 bases and J 0 bases, leaving 9 bases between the germline ends. The CDR3 loop is CASSLYGSSYNSPLHF. The CDR3, as DNA: TGTGCCAGCAGTTTGTATGGGAGCTCCTATAATTCACCCCTCCACTTT.

This clone was seen once. The chain recombines TRBV5-6 with TRBJ2-3; 9 bases fit TRBD2. The germline V gene encodes CDR1 SGHDT and CDR2 YYEEEE. The CDR3 is 18 amino acids. The V segment lost 2 bases and the J segment 0 bases; nucleotides outside the gene matches: 10. The CDR3, as DNA: TGTGCCAGCAGCTTTGAATTAGCGGGAGACATTAGCACAGATACGCAGTATTTT. As protein: CASSFELAGDISTDTQYF.

The chain has TRBV19 and TRBJ2-7; 11 positions match TRBD2. CDR1 is LNHDA and CDR2 is SQIVND in the germline V gene (reference sequence). CDR3 length: 16 residues. The trim removed 6 bases at V and 0 bases at J, leaving 7 bases unmatched. CDR3 bases: TGTGCCAGTAGCGCGTGGGGGACTAGCGGCTCCTACGAGCAGTACTTC. Amino acid sequence: CASSAWGTSGSYEQYF.

This sequence joins TRBV4-1 and TRBJ2-7; 12 nucleotides agree with TRBD2. The CDR3 sequence is 16 residues long. CDR1 and CDR2 from the germline V gene are MGHRA and YSYEKL. Germline trimming cut 3 bases from V and 2 bases from J; bases unmatched to any gene: 5. The CDR3 sequence is CASSHLLAGGPYEQYF. DNA for the CDR3: TGCGCCAGCAGCCATCTACTAGCGGGAGGACCCTACGAGCAGTACTTC.

The CDR3 nucleotides read TGTGCCAGCAGTGAAGACGTGAGGGTTCTCAAGGCTGGAAACACCATATATTTT. Its translation is CASSEDVRVLKAGNTIYF. V is TRBV6-1 and J is TRBJ1-3, with D uncertain. The ends were cut back, 1 base at V and 2 bases at J, with 18 bases in the middle. The germline gives CDR1 MNHNS, CDR2 SASEGT. The CDR3 totals 18 residues.

The V call is TRBV7-9, the J call TRBJ2-7; D is ambiguous. This CDR3 comprises 13 residues. With 5 bases removed from V and 7 bases from J, the gap between germline ends came to 15 bases. CDR1 is SEHNR, CDR2 FQNEAQ, per germline (reference sequence). CDR3 DNA: TGTGCCAGCAGCCCAATCTCAGCGAGGGAGCAGTACTTC. Translation: CASSPISAREQYF.

The genes are TRBV5-6 and TRBJ2-7; 7 positions match TRBD2. J gave up 0 bases and V 4 bases, and 10 bases lay outside the gene matches. The CDR3 sequence is 16 residues long. From germline, CDR1 is SGHDT and CDR2 YYEEEE. The CDR3 region is CASSLNSGPFSYEQYF. CDR3 in DNA: TGTGCCAGCAGCCTTAATAGCGGGCCTTTCTCCTACGAGCAGTACTTC.

This chain uses TRBV7-9 with TRBJ2-1; D uncertain. This CDR3 is built from 12 residues. Germline loops: CDR1 SEHNR, CDR2 FQNEAQ (reference sequence). The V and J ends lost 5 bases and 7 bases respectively, with 9 bases between them. The CDR3 nucleotides read TGTGCCAGCAGCCCCTCTGTTAATGAGCAGTTCTTC. As protein: CASSPSVNEQFF.

The chain is built from TRBV5-1 and TRBJ1-6; D unresolved. This CDR3 spans 13 amino acids. Germline V lookup: CDR1 SGHRS, CDR2 YFSETQ. V was cut by 0 bases and J by 10 bases, with 8 bases left in between. CDR3 nucleotides: TGCGCCAGCAGCTTGGCCAACATGTCACCCCTCCACTTT. Translating gives CASSLANMSPLHF.

The chain joins TRBV30 to TRBJ2-5, with D maybe TRBD2 (7 bases). Trimming shortened V by 5 bases and J by 3 bases, and 19 bases separated the two germline ends. The germline CDR1 and CDR2 sequences are GTSNPN and SVGIG (reference sequence). The CDR3 is made up of 15 amino acids. For the CDR3, the DNA is TGTGCCTGGTCGTTGGGGGCTAGCGGAAAAGAGACCCAGTACTTC. It encodes CAWSLGASGKETQYF.

The chain employs TRBV5-1 and TRBJ2-7; TRBD1 agrees at 8 bases. The CDR3 consists of 14 residues. The J segment lost 3 bases and the V segment lost 3 bases, leaving 5 bases of the junction unmatched. Germline CDR1 reads SGHRS; CDR2 reads YFSETQ. The CDR3 DNA reads TGCGCCAGCAGCTCCGGGACAGGTATCTACGAGCAGTACTTC. Protein sequence: CASSSGTGIYEQYF.

The chain uses TRBV2 and TRBJ1-5; D gene uncertain. The V gene lost 3 bases and the J gene lost 0 bases, with 12 bases spanning the gap. Germline assignment: CDR1 SNHLY and CDR2 FYNNEI. The CDR3 extends over 16 amino acids. CDR3 residues: CASSEEQINSNQPQHF. CDR3 nucleotides: TGTGCCAGCAGTGAGGAACAGATTAATAGCAATCAGCCCCAGCATTTT.

The gene calls are TRBV5-1 and TRBJ2-3, with D maybe TRBD2 (7 bases). Germline V gene data show CDR1 as SGHRS and CDR2 as YFSETQ. V was clipped by 7 bases and J by 1 base, with 19 bases between them. The CDR3 totals 16 residues. The chain's CDR3 is CASRPGGRSRTDTQYF. CDR3 in DNA: TGCGCCAGCCGGCCCGGGGGGCGGAGCCGCACAGATACGCAGTATTTT.

This clone was counted a single time. J is TRBJ2-7 and V is TRBV5-5, with a weak D call TRBD1 (5 bases). Germline CDR1 and CDR2: SGHKS and YYEKEE (reference sequence). The CDR3 length is 14 residues. With 4 bases removed from V and 6 bases from J, the gap between germline ends came to 17 bases. CDR3 sequence (DNA): TGTGCCAGCAGCCTTCGTCAGGGCGGTAGCGAGCAGTACTTC. Translating gives CASSLRQGGSEQYF.

The rearrangement uses TRBV28 and TRBJ2-7; 13 positions agree with TRBD2. The CDR3 has 15 amino acids. Trimming removed 5 bases from V and 2 bases from J; junction bases left unmatched: 3. Germline loops: CDR1 MDHEN, CDR2 SYDVKM. CDR3 sequence reads: CASSPGLAGAYEQYF. The CDR3 DNA reads as TGTGCCAGCAGTCCAGGACTAGCGGGGGCCTACGAGCAGTACTTC. The whole variable domain, remainder taken from reference TRBV28 and TRBJ2-7, is DVKVTQSSRYLVKRTGEKVFLECVQDMDHENMFWYRQDPGLGLRLIYFSYDVKMKEKGDIPEGYSVSREKKERFSLILESASTNQTSMYLCASSPGLAGAYEQYFGPGTRLTVT.